The present T cell receptor (beta chain) was sequenced within a study of T-cell memory formation after mild COVID-19. From germline, CDR1 is MNHNS and CDR2 SASEGT. This CDR3 contains 13 residues. V shed 7 bases and J shed 4 bases, with 13 bases lying between them. Each CDR3 protein is one row after TCRdb ran MiXCR on the 5' RACE reads. Of more than 300,000 distinct CDR3 sequences in the sample, approximately 14% were seen once. The sample consisted of PBMCs or a T cell subset sorted from them (not recorded which). This chain connects TRBV6-1 to TRBJ1-1, with D possibly being TRBD1 (6 bases). The source is a man between 18 and 29 years old who had mild COVID-19 (a few samples of this study predate the infection). Cell type and time point are not known. Here the CDR3 DNA reads TGTGCCAGCAACAGGGTTGCGGGCACTGAAGCTTTCTTT. Protein: CASNRVAGTEAFF.